These 25 T cell receptor beta chains were all obtained from the same sample, sequenced in a study of T-cell memory formation after mild COVID-19. TCRdb itself ran the 5' RACE reads through MiXCR, one entry per CDR3 protein. The sample consists of around 340,000 distinct CDR3 sequences, under 15% of them appearing once. The sample comprised PBMCs or a T cell subset sorted from them (not recorded which). These receptors originate from a young man who had mild COVID-19 (a few samples of this study predate the infection). Cell type and time point are not known.

The rearrangement links TRBV7-2 to TRBJ1-1, with TRBD1 matching 7 bases. With V trimmed by 1 base and J by 11 bases, 7 bases remained unmatched. Germline values: CDR1 SGHTA, CDR2 FQGNSA. This CDR3 has 13 residues. CDR3 loop: CASSLEGGRGAFF. DNA for the CDR3: TGTGCCAGCAGCTTAGAAGGGGGCCGGGGCGCTTTCTTT.

The chain recombines TRBV19 with TRBJ2-1, with 8 nucleotides matching TRBD2. This CDR3 region has 20 residues. Germline CDR1 is LNHDA and CDR2 is SQIVND (reference sequence). V trimming: 1 base; J trimming: 5 bases; junction bases outside the gene matches: 19. CDR3 nucleotides: TGTGCCAGTAGTATAGTCGAGTGGGCGGGGGGTTTTAACTGGGACAATGAGCAGTTCTTC. Translated, it gives CASSIVEWAGGFNWDNEQFF.

In its sample, this clonotype was seen a few times. V gene TRBV7-2 combines with J gene TRBJ2-7; D might be TRBD1 (5 bases). Trimming cost V 1 base and J 5 bases, with 15 bases left between them. Per germline, CDR1 SGHTA and CDR2 FQGNSA. This CDR3 is built from 15 residues. In nucleotides, the CDR3 is TGTGCCAGCAGCTTAGTAGCAGGGCCTAAAGACGAGCAGTACGTC. Its protein is CASSLVAGPKDEQYV.

The chain links TRBV19 to TRBJ2-3; D is undetermined. Germline V gene lookup returns CDR1 LNHDA and CDR2 SQIVND (reference sequence). V was cut by 1 base and J by 3 bases, with 8 bases left in between. This CDR3 spans 14 amino acids. Written as DNA, the CDR3 is TGTGCCAGTAGTATAGCGCTACTAACAGATACGCAGTATTTT. Protein: CASSIALLTDTQYF.

Turning to this clonotype: One junction end does not reproduce the germline sequence, and a read error may be involved. The CDR3 sequence is CASSPRRGGLFVGDRETKYF. The CDR3 DNA reads TGTGCCAGCAGTCCGCGGCGGGGGGGCCTTTTCGTCGGGGATCGCGAGACCAAGTACTTC. The V gene is TRBV12-3 or TRBV12-4, the J gene TRBJ2-5; 9 bases align to TRBD2. This CDR3 contains 20 residues.

The chain links TRBV4-1 to TRBJ1-2, with D unresolved. V was cut by 3 bases and J by 6 bases, with 11 bases left in between. The CDR3 runs to 13 residues. CDR1 and CDR2 from the germline V gene are MGHRA and YSYEKL. CDR3 loop: CASSHHGKNGYTF. DNA of the CDR3: TGCGCCAGCAGCCATCACGGAAAGAATGGCTACACCTTC.

This clonotype was seen a few times. V and J are TRBV4-1 and TRBJ2-6; D remains unclear. The V end lost 0 bases, the J end lost 4 bases, and 10 bases lay between the germline ends. Per germline, CDR1 MGHRA and CDR2 YSYEKL. CDR3 length: 16 residues. CDR3 sequence: CASSQDRGTGANVLTF. CDR3 DNA sequence: TGCGCCAGCAGCCAAGATAGAGGAACCGGGGCCAACGTCCTGACTTTC.

This clonotype was seen many times. The chain recombines TRBV12-3 or TRBV12-4 with TRBJ2-1; tentatively, D is TRBD2 (5 bases). Trimming took off 3 bases at V and 8 bases at J, with 14 bases between the two ends. The CDR3 spans 14 residues. For the CDR3, the DNA is TGTGCCAGCAGTTTTCCCGGGGAAAAGGATGAGCAGTTCTTC. Protein: CASSFPGEKDEQFF.

This clonotype was recorded a few times. V is TRBV7-6 and J is TRBJ2-3, with 9 bases lining up with TRBD1. With V trimmed by 5 bases and J by 3 bases, 12 bases remained unmatched. The CDR3 covers 17 residues. The V gene's germline CDR1 is SGHVS and CDR2 FNYEAQ. CDR3 in DNA: TGTGCCAGCAGCCTAGGGGCTGGACAGGGGAATACAGATACGCAGTATTTT. Encoded protein: CASSLGAGQGNTDTQYF. The entire variable domain, with the rest obtained from reference TRBV7-6 and TRBJ2-3, is as follows: GAGVSQSPRYKVTKRGQDVALRCDPISGHVSLYWYRQALGQGPEFLTYFNYEAQQDKSGLPNDRFSAERPEGSISTLTIQRTEQRDSAMYRCASSLGAGQGNTDTQYFGPGTRLTVL.

This clonotype turned up a few times. This chain joins TRBV7-2 and TRBJ2-3, with D maybe TRBD2 (6 bases). Trimming took 4 bases from V and 3 from J, leaving 11 bases between them. The CDR3 runs to 14 residues. CDR1 is SGHTA, CDR2 FQGNSA, per germline. The CDR3 coding sequence is TGTGCCAGCAGCTCGCGGGGCGTTACAGATACGCAGTATTTT. The encoded protein is CASSSRGVTDTQYF.

V usage is TRBV20-1 and J usage is TRBJ2-7; D unclear. The CDR3 runs to 12 residues. Germline loops: CDR1 DFQATT, CDR2 SNEGSKA (reference sequence). Trimming pared 6 bases from V and 6 bases from J, leaving 15 bases between. CDR3 amino acids: CSAAPDRREQYF. DNA for the CDR3: TGCAGTGCCGCACCCGACCGGCGCGAGCAGTACTTC.

This clonotype was seen more than once but under ten times. The rearrangement joins TRBV12-3 or TRBV12-4 to TRBJ2-6; unclear D gene. V gave up 4 bases and J gave up 0 bases, with 7 bases separating them. The CDR3 length is 15 residues. CDR3 amino acids: CASSSGFSGANVLTF. Written as DNA, the CDR3 is TGTGCCAGCAGTTCGGGTTTCTCTGGGGCCAACGTCCTGACTTTC.

This chain uses TRBV7-2 with TRBJ2-7, with 10 bases aligning to TRBD2. This CDR3 is 16 amino acids long. Unmatched junction bases numbered 11, after V lost 2 bases and J lost 7 bases. In germline, CDR1 is SGHTA, CDR2 FQGNSA. CDR3 amino acids: CASSLLAGVVAGEQYV. CDR3 in DNA: TGTGCCAGCAGCTTACTAGCGGGGGTAGTTGCGGGAGAGCAGTACGTC.

This clonotype was recorded a few times. This chain uses TRBV7-2 with TRBJ2-5; TRBD2 might be the D (5 bases). The CDR3 consists of 13 residues. Germline V gene data show CDR1 as SGHTA and CDR2 as FQGNSA. The V and J ends lost 7 bases and 7 bases respectively, with 16 bases between them. The CDR3 protein is CASTSSGLGTQYF. In DNA form, the CDR3 reads TGTGCCAGCACCTCGAGCGGATTGGGGACCCAGTACTTC.

The table lists this clonotype with a few counts. The chain joins TRBV4-1 to TRBJ1-5; 9 bases align to TRBD1. The CDR3 extends over 14 amino acids. V lost 0 bases to trimming and J lost 7 bases; unmatched junction nucleotides: 1. Germline lookup yields CDR1 MGHRA and CDR2 YSYEKL. The CDR3 reads CASSQETGGQPQHF. The CDR3 nucleotides are TGCGCCAGCAGCCAAGAGACAGGGGGGCAGCCCCAGCATTTT.

The chain recombines TRBV19 with TRBJ2-3, with D possibly called TRBD1 or TRBD2 (5 bases each). CDR3 length: 15 residues. Looked up from germline, CDR1 is LNHDA and CDR2 is SQIVND (reference sequence). V was shortened by 3 bases and J by 4 bases, with 14 bases between the two germline ends. The CDR3 DNA reads TGTGCCAGTAGTATTGGGACCTCGGGCGCAGATACGCAGTATTTT. Amino acids: CASSIGTSGADTQYF.

The chain employs TRBV5-1 and TRBJ2-3, with D uncertain. Germline V gives CDR1 SGHRS, CDR2 YFSETQ. The CDR3 is 14 residues long. The V gene lost 0 bases and the J gene lost 4 bases, with 9 bases spanning the gap. CDR3: CASSLGRAADTQYF. CDR3 DNA sequence: TGCGCCAGCAGCTTGGGAAGGGCGGCAGATACGCAGTATTTT.

There are a few counts of this clonotype. The gene calls are TRBV7-2 and TRBJ1-6; tentative D call: TRBD1 (5 bases). Germline CDR1 and CDR2: SGHTA and FQGNSA. This CDR3 comprises 17 residues. V lost 5 bases and J 7 bases, leaving 21 bases between the germline ends. CDR3 protein: CASSMATGTITNSPLHF. The CDR3 DNA reads as TGTGCCAGCAGCATGGCTACCGGGACCATTACGAATTCACCCCTCCACTTT.

V usage is TRBV4-1 and J usage is TRBJ1-2; TRBD1 agrees at 7 bases. CDR1 is MGHRA, CDR2 YSYEKL, per germline. The junction had 2 bases not matched to a gene; V was cut back by 4 bases and J by 9 bases. This CDR3 has 11 residues. This CDR3 is CASSRGQRYTF. For the CDR3, the DNA is TGCGCCAGCAGCCGGGGACAGCGCTACACCTTC.

Only a few counts were recorded for this clonotype. The chain carries TRBV10-3 and TRBJ2-1, with D perhaps matching TRBD1 (6 bases). The CDR3 consists of 15 residues. The germline V and J ends were trimmed by 2 bases and 3 bases, with 11 bases remaining between them. Germline loops: CDR1 ENHRY, CDR2 SYGVKD. Here the CDR3 reads CAISEPTGSYNEQFF. The CDR3 region has the DNA TGTGCCATCAGTGAGCCCACAGGGAGCTACAATGAGCAGTTCTTC.

V is TRBV11-2 and J is TRBJ1-2, with 7 positions matching TRBD1. Germline loops: CDR1 SGHAT, CDR2 FQNNGV. V gave up 4 bases and J gave up 4 bases; unmatched junction bases: 9. CDR3 length: 15 amino acids. CDR3 amino acids: CASSSSGAGGYGYTF. DNA for the CDR3: TGTGCCAGCAGCTCAAGTGGGGCAGGGGGCTATGGCTACACCTTC.

This chain links TRBV7-6 with TRBJ2-7; D possibly uses TRBD1 or TRBD2 (6 bases each). Germline V gene sequence: CDR1 SGHVS, CDR2 FNYEAQ. Trimming removed 5 bases at V and 3 bases at J, with 17 bases between. The CDR3 consists of 15 residues. The CDR3 loop is CASSPEGGQFYEQYF. The CDR3, as DNA: TGTGCCAGCAGCCCCGAGGGAGGACAGTTCTACGAGCAGTACTTC.

This clonotype has just a few counts. This chain connects TRBV6-2 or TRBV6-3 to TRBJ2-1; no reliable D call. Germline lookup yields CDR1 MNHEY and CDR2 SVGEGT. Trimming took 7 bases from V and 6 from J, leaving 13 bases between them. The CDR3 consists of 13 residues. CDR3 DNA: TGTGCCAGCACGTGGACCCTGTTCAATGAGCAGTTCTTC. Amino acid sequence: CASTWTLFNEQFF.

This clonotype was recorded a few times. This chain uses TRBV29-1 with TRBJ2-1, with 8 bases aligning to TRBD2. Trimming at V came to 5 bases and at J to 12 bases, leaving 9 bases not matched to a gene. Germline V CDR1 and CDR2: SQVTM, ANQGSEA. The CDR3 runs to 12 residues. CDR3 nucleotides: TGCAGCGTTTTTCGGGGGGGCCGTGGGCAGTTCTTC. Its translation: CSVFRGGRGQFF.

This clonotype was seen many times. This rearrangement joins TRBV4-3 to TRBJ2-2; the D is unclear. CDR3 length: 16 amino acids. CDR1 is LGHNA, CDR2 YSLEER, per germline. Deletions cut 0 bases from V and 5 bases from J, with 13 bases between. The CDR3 DNA sequence: TGCGCCAGCAGCCAAGATCCGGCAGGAGAAACCGGGGAGCTGTTTTTT. Encoded protein: CASSQDPAGETGELFF.